These 32 T cell receptor beta chains were sequenced from one sample in a study of human T cells and chemical hapten exposure. Time point specified: patch test 3, about 24 weeks after DPC sensitization. Treatment indicated: therapeutic diphenylcyclopropenone sensitization with weekly scalp DPC. TCRdb analysed the RACE reads with MiXCR anew, one entry per CDR3 protein. The sample holds about 89,000 distinct CDR3 sequences, 13% seen once. The sample was whole blood, taken in connection with sensitization to the hapten diphenylcyclopropenone (DPC). The receptors shown here come from a woman aged 45-65 years with alopecia areata. Some clones in this sample may be carry-over from other donors' samples.

This clonotype came up a few times. The J gene is TRBJ2-1, the V gene TRBV5-4; a possible D gene is TRBD2 (6 bases). Germline-derived CDR1 and CDR2 are SGHNT and YYREEE (reference sequence). The CDR3 runs 15 residues. V dropped 0 bases and J dropped 5 bases, with 12 bases sitting between them. The CDR3 coding sequence is TGTGCCAGCAGCTTGGGGCTAGCGAAAAACAATGAGCAGTTCTTC. The encoded protein is CASSLGLAKNNEQFF.

For this clonotype: The junction does not match germline at one end; this may be a read error. The chain joins TRBV7-7 to TRBJ2-1; perhaps TRBD2 as D (5 bases). This CDR3 comprises 13 residues. From germline, CDR1 is SSHAT and CDR2 FNYEAQ (reference sequence). CDR3 amino acids: CASSLTGNSEQFF. CDR3 nucleotides: TGTGCTAGCAGCTTAACCGGGAACTCTGAGCAGTTCTTC.

This clonotype turned up a few times. The CDR3 DNA reads as TGCAGTGCTACCGGGACAGGGGGCGGTAGGGCCGGGGAGCTGTTTTTT. As protein: CSATGTGGGRAGELFF. The chain is built from TRBV20-1 and TRBJ2-2; 12 positions match TRBD1. Germline assignment: CDR1 DFQATT and CDR2 SNEGSKA (reference sequence). This CDR3 region has 16 residues. The junction had 9 bases not matched to a gene; V was cut back by 4 bases and J by 6 bases.

This clonotype came up a few times. This chain links TRBV6-5 with TRBJ2-2, with D unresolved. The CDR3 is 12 amino acids. V was cut by 5 bases and J by 7 bases, with 8 bases left in between. Germline loops: CDR1 MNHEY, CDR2 SVGAGI. DNA of the CDR3: TGTGCCAGCAGTCACGAAGGCGGGGAGCTGTTTTTT. This sequence encodes CASSHEGGELFF.

This clonotype was seen a handful of times. The chain has TRBV3-1 and TRBJ1-6; D is undetermined. Germline V gene sequence: CDR1 LGHDT, CDR2 YNNKEL (reference sequence). There are 14 residues in the CDR3. Trimming pared 7 bases from V and 5 bases from J, leaving 12 bases between. The CDR3 protein is CASTTRSDNSPLHF. The CDR3 nucleotides read TGTGCCAGCACTACGAGGTCGGATAATTCACCCCTCCACTTT.

This clonotype has a count of ten or more. The chain couples TRBV18 to TRBJ1-5, with D unclear. This CDR3 is built from 13 residues. Germline V gene data show CDR1 as KGHSH and CDR2 as LQKENI. V was trimmed by 5 bases and J by 2 bases, leaving 7 bases between them. Here the CDR3 reads CASSEGGNQPQHF. As DNA, the CDR3 is TGTGCCAGCTCAGAGGGTGGCAATCAGCCCCAGCATTTT.

This rearrangement joins TRBV6-5 to TRBJ1-2; D possibly corresponds to TRBD1 (5 bases). CDR3 length equals 14 residues. The V gene's germline CDR1 is MNHEY and CDR2 SVGAGI. V was clipped by 5 bases and J by 0 bases, with 10 bases between them. This CDR3 reads CASSRDRANYGYTF. The CDR3 coding sequence is TGTGCCAGCAGTAGGGACCGAGCTAACTATGGCTACACCTTC.

This clonotype turned up a few times. The chain has TRBV28 and TRBJ2-1, with D possibly TRBD2 on 5 matching bases. Germline lookup yields CDR1 MDHEN and CDR2 SYDVKM. V was trimmed by 7 bases and J by 7 bases, leaving 8 bases between them. This CDR3 contains 11 residues. In DNA, the CDR3 is TGTGCCAGCAATACTAGGAATGAGCAGTTCTTC. Amino acids: CASNTRNEQFF.

This clonotype has only a few counts. The chain has TRBV28 and TRBJ2-1; D is uncertain. With 7 bases removed from V and 4 bases from J, the gap between germline ends came to 14 bases. Germline CDR1 MDHEN, CDR2 SYDVKM. The length of the CDR3 is 14 residues. CDR3 residues: CASTISGSYNEQFF. CDR3 in DNA: TGTGCCAGCACCATCTCGGGCAGTTACAATGAGCAGTTCTTC.

The V gene is TRBV20-1, the J gene TRBJ1-2, with TRBD1 matching over 10 bases. The CDR3 sequence is 14 residues long. The germline gives CDR1 DFQATT, CDR2 SNEGSKA (reference sequence). Trimming took 6 bases from V and 6 from J; bases not matched to a gene: 10. This CDR3 reads CSAVDRGRVNGYTF. CDR3 DNA sequence: TGCAGTGCCGTAGACAGGGGGCGAGTAAATGGCTACACCTTC.

This clonotype came up many times. The chain links TRBV11-2 to TRBJ1-3; D may be TRBD1 (5 bases). CDR1 SGHAT and CDR2 FQNNGV come from the germline V gene. This CDR3 has 15 residues. The V and J ends lost 5 bases and 0 bases respectively, with 11 bases between them. CDR3 sequence: CASSAGLLSGNTIYF. The CDR3 bases are TGTGCCAGCAGCGCGGGACTCCTCTCTGGAAACACCATATATTTT.

There are a few counts of this clonotype. The chain uses TRBV6-5 and TRBJ1-1; possible D gene TRBD1, 5 bases. The V gene lost 6 bases and the J gene lost 3 bases, with 20 bases spanning the gap. CDR3 length equals 16 residues. Germline CDR1 reads MNHEY; CDR2 reads SVGAGI. The DNA of the CDR3 is TGTGCCAGCAGCCGCGGGGGTCTGGGGTCCGACACTGAAGCTTTCTTT. Its translation is CASSRGGLGSDTEAFF.

This sequence joins TRBV29-1 and TRBJ2-7; D possibly corresponds to TRBD1 (5 bases). Germline V CDR1 and CDR2: SQVTM, ANQGSEA. The CDR3 spans 13 residues. Trimming shortened V by 4 bases and J by 5 bases, and 15 bases separated the two germline ends. The CDR3 DNA reads as TGCAGCGTTGCCCGAACGACAGTGAACGAGCAGTACTTC. Translating it yields CSVARTTVNEQYF.

The rearrangement links TRBV29-1 to TRBJ2-3; D unclear. Trimming removed 7 bases from V and 6 bases from J, with 8 bases in between. This CDR3 contains 10 residues. Germline CDR1 SQVTM, CDR2 ANQGSEA. The CDR3 region has the DNA TGCAGCGCCACGGAGGATACGCAGTATTTT. Protein product: CSATEDTQYF.

This clonotype was recorded a few times. The gene calls are TRBV20-1 and TRBJ1-5; D gene unclear. The germline gives CDR1 DFQATT, CDR2 SNEGSKA (reference sequence). Between the trimmed V and J ends, which lost 5 bases and 0 bases, there was a span of 14 bases. This CDR3 is built from 15 residues. The CDR3 DNA sequence: TGCAGTGCTTGGAGTGCGTACGATAGCAATCAGCCCCAGCATTTT. It codes for CSAWSAYDSNQPQHF.

Only a few counts were recorded for this clonotype. V is TRBV20-1 and J is TRBJ1-6, with 8 nucleotides matching TRBD1. Trimming cost V 5 bases and J 7 bases; bases outside gene matches: 10. The germline CDR1 and CDR2 sequences are DFQATT and SNEGSKA (reference sequence). The CDR3 totals 15 residues. The CDR3 DNA sequence: TGCAGTGCTTTTGAAAATACAGGGGGGAATTCACCCCTCCACTTT. It yields the protein CSAFENTGGNSPLHF.

This clonotype was picked up a small number of times. The rearrangement links TRBV7-6 to TRBJ2-1, with TRBD2 identical over 8 bases. This CDR3 has 15 residues. The V gene's germline CDR1 is SGHVS and CDR2 FNYEAQ. The V gene end was trimmed by 2 bases and the J gene end by 5 bases; junction bases not matched to a gene: 5. This CDR3 reads CASSLTGGAHNEQFF. DNA for the CDR3: TGTGCCAGCAGCTTAACGGGAGGGGCACACAATGAGCAGTTCTTC. The variable domain in full, completed from reference TRBV7-6 and TRBJ2-1, reads GAGVSQSPRYKVTKRGQDVALRCDPISGHVSLYWYRQALGQGPEFLTYFNYEAQQDKSGLPNDRFSAERPEGSISTLTIQRTEQRDSAMYRCASSLTGGAHNEQFFGPGTRLTVL.

This chain links TRBV25-1 with TRBJ1-1; tentative D call: TRBD1 (6 bases). V lost 1 base and J lost 6, with 15 bases in between. Germline CDR1 and CDR2: MGHDK and SYGVNS. The length of the CDR3 is 15 residues. CDR3 sequence: CASSEWGLPLAEAFF. In nucleotides, the CDR3 is TGTGCCAGCAGTGAATGGGGGCTCCCGCTGGCTGAAGCTTTCTTT.

The V gene is TRBV12-3 or TRBV12-4, the J gene TRBJ2-7, with TRBD1 identical over 9 bases. The CDR3 has 14 residues. Trimming at V came to 8 bases and at J to 0 bases, leaving 5 bases not matched to a gene. CDR3 in amino acids: CASLLGQGSYEQYF. The CDR3 nucleotides are TGTGCCAGCTTGTTGGGACAGGGCTCCTACGAGCAGTACTTC.

This chain links TRBV20-1 with TRBJ2-1; D is undetermined. The length of the CDR3 is 13 residues. V was trimmed by 0 bases and J by 3 bases, leaving 6 bases between them. Germline assignment: CDR1 DFQATT and CDR2 SNEGSKA (reference sequence). CDR3 coding DNA: TGCAGTGCTAGAGATCCGATCTACAATGAGCAGTTCTTC. This gives the protein CSARDPIYNEQFF.

This clonotype occurred many times. The chain uses TRBV27 and TRBJ1-2; no definite D call. Germline lookup yields CDR1 MNHEY and CDR2 SMNVEV (reference sequence). V was trimmed by 2 bases and J by 5 bases, leaving 15 bases between them. The CDR3 covers 15 residues. Here the CDR3 DNA reads TGTGCCAGCAGTTTAACCGCGCCCACAGAATATGGCTACACCTTC. This translates into CASSLTAPTEYGYTF.

The chain uses TRBV7-7 and TRBJ2-2; no clear D gene. Germline assignment: CDR1 SSHAT and CDR2 FNYEAQ (reference sequence). The V gene lost 2 bases and the J gene lost 0 bases, with 16 bases spanning the gap. The CDR3 length is 18 residues. CDR3 bases: TGTGCCAGCAGCTTATCTCGGCCGGGTGGCGCGAACACCGGGGAGCTGTTTTTT. This sequence encodes CASSLSRPGGANTGELFF.

In DNA, the CDR3 is TGTGCCAGCAGCCCTAAAGTGCGTGTTGGGAATGAGCAGTTCTTC. Translation gives CASSPKVRVGNEQFF. The J gene is TRBJ2-1, the V gene TRBV7-9; no definite D call. This CDR3 is built from 15 residues. CDR1 is SEHNR and CDR2 is FQNEAQ in the germline V gene (reference sequence). Trimming shortened V by 5 bases and J by 7 bases, and 18 bases separated the two germline ends.

The rearrangement uses TRBV29-1 and TRBJ1-1, with D possibly being TRBD1 (5 bases). CDR3 length equals 13 residues. V gave up 7 bases and J gave up 1 base, with 13 bases separating them. Germline-derived CDR1 and CDR2 are SQVTM and ANQGSEA. CDR3 nucleotide sequence: TGCAGCGCCTTTTTGACAGAGAACACTGAAGCTTTCTTT. Residues: CSAFLTENTEAFF.

In its sample, this clonotype was seen many times. V usage is TRBV7-6 and J usage is TRBJ2-1; either TRBD1 or TRBD2 may supply D (5 bases each). Trimming pared 2 bases from V and 0 bases from J, leaving 17 bases between. The CDR3 spans 18 residues. CDR1 and CDR2 (germline): SGHVS, FNYEAQ. The CDR3 DNA follows: TGTGCCAGCAGCTTAAGGGGACCCCAGAGTACCTCCTACAATGAGCAGTTCTTC. It encodes CASSLRGPQSTSYNEQFF. The full variable domain, with the rest looked up from reference TRBV7-6 and TRBJ2-1, is GAGVSQSPRYKVTKRGQDVALRCDPISGHVSLYWYRQALGQGPEFLTYFNYEAQQDKSGLPNDRFSAERPEGSISTLTIQRTEQRDSAMYRCASSLRGPQSTSYNEQFFGPGTRLTVL.

This clonotype was seen more than once but under ten times. The chain combines TRBV11-2 with TRBJ1-2; maybe TRBD1 (6 bases). The germline V and J ends were trimmed by 5 bases and 2 bases, with 15 bases remaining between them. The CDR3 is 15 amino acids. Per germline, CDR1 SGHAT and CDR2 FQNNGV. The CDR3 DNA reads as TGTGCCAGCAGCCGCACCGCCGACAGGAACTATGGCTACACCTTC. Its protein is CASSRTADRNYGYTF.

This clonotype showed up just a few times. The V call is TRBV29-1, the J call TRBJ2-5; D might be TRBD2 (5 bases). The CDR3 consists of 11 residues. Germline values: CDR1 SQVTM, CDR2 ANQGSEA. The CDR3 region is CSCREQETQYF. Here the CDR3 DNA reads TGCAGTTGCCGGGAACAAGAGACCCAGTACTTC.

This clonotype has more than one count but fewer than ten. This chain joins TRBV7-9 and TRBJ2-2; 14 bases are a match to TRBD2. This CDR3 has 19 amino acids. V lost 3 bases to trimming and J lost 4 bases; unmatched junction nucleotides: 10. Germline V lookup: CDR1 SEHNR, CDR2 FQNEAQ (reference sequence). Here the CDR3 reads CASSFQTSGRAAITGELFF. DNA for the CDR3: TGTGCCAGCAGCTTCCAGACTAGCGGGAGGGCCGCAATCACCGGGGAGCTGTTTTTT.

This clonotype appeared a few times. The chain is built from TRBV7-6 and TRBJ2-5; D is unresolved. V lost 1 base and J lost 2, with 8 bases in between. Germline loops: CDR1 SGHVS, CDR2 FNYEAQ. This CDR3 has 14 amino acids. This chain's CDR3 is CASSLGPTQETQYF. CDR3 coding DNA: TGTGCCAGCAGCTTAGGTCCAACTCAAGAGACCCAGTACTTC.

This clonotype showed up just a few times. The rearrangement joins TRBV7-8 to TRBJ2-1; 7 bases agree with TRBD2. CDR1 is SGHVS and CDR2 is FQNEAQ in the germline V gene. The CDR3 consists of 14 residues. J gave up 9 bases and V 0 bases, and 5 bases lay outside the gene matches. Here the CDR3 DNA reads TGTGCCAGCAGCTTAGCGTCGTCTAGCGGTGAGCAGTTCTTC. Translated, it gives CASSLASSSGEQFF. Variable domain in full (rest from reference TRBV7-8 and TRBJ2-1): GAGVSQSPRYKVAKRGQDVALRCDPISGHVSLFWYQQALGQGPEFLTYFQNEAQLDKSGLPSDRFFAERPEGSVSTLKIQRTQQEDSAVYLCASSLASSSGEQFFGPGTRLTVL.

In its sample, this clonotype was seen a few times. The CDR3, as DNA: TGCGCCAGCAGTGGTCCGACAGGGGGATCACCCCTCCACTTT. It specifies CASSGPTGGSPLHF. J is TRBJ1-6 and V is TRBV10-1; 9 bases fit TRBD1. V trimming: 4 bases; J trimming: 10 bases; junction bases outside the gene matches: 5. There are 14 residues in the CDR3. Germline V gene data show CDR1 as WNHNN and CDR2 as SYGVQD (reference sequence).

The J gene is TRBJ2-7, the V gene TRBV7-3; D is possibly TRBD1 (6 bases). This CDR3 comprises 14 residues. CDR1 is SGHTA and CDR2 is FQGTGA in the germline V gene. V was cut by 5 bases and J by 6 bases, with 17 bases left in between. Here the CDR3 DNA reads TGTGCCAGCAGCCGACAGGTGGGGGACACCGAGCAGTACTTC. Its translation is CASSRQVGDTEQYF.